This TCR beta chain comes out of a study of T cells in Graves' hyperthyroidism and ophthalmopathy. Regions amplified from RNA transcripts were the TCR beta CDR3 regions. The study used the HTBI primer set for a first-round RT-PCR of the TCR CDR3. MiXCR was run by TCRdb on the multiplex PCR reads, yielding one entry per CDR3 protein. The table shows about 160,000 distinct CDR3 sequences, with about a tenth occurring only once. Looked up from germline, CDR1 is SNHLY and CDR2 is FYNNEI. J gave up 3 bases and V 1 base, and 5 bases lay outside the gene matches. The CDR3 covers 15 residues. This clonotype was recorded at least ten times. Patients showing uncontrolled infection, other autoimmune disease, pregnancy or lactation were ineligible.

The TCR was taken from a woman younger than 35 with Graves' hyperthyroidism that later progressed to Graves' ophthalmopathy. The chain has TRBV2 and TRBJ2-7, with 8 bases matching TRBD2. Material for sequencing was blood. The CDR3 loop reads CASSEVRSGNYEQYF. The CDR3 DNA reads as TGTGCCAGCAGTGAAGTCCGTAGCGGGAACTACGAGCAGTACTTC.